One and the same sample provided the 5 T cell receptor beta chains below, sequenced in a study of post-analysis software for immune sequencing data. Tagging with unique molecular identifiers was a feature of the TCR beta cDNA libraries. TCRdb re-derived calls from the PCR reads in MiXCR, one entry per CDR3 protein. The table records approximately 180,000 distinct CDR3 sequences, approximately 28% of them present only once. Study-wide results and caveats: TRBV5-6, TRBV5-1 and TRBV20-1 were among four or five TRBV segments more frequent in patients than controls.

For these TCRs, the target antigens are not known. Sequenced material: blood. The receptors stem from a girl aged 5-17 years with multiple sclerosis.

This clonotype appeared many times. The CDR3 bases are TGCGCCAGCAGCTTGGGCGCGGGAGGGTCCGTGGCCTACAATGAGCAGTTCTTC. Protein sequence: CASSLGAGGSVAYNEQFF. The rearrangement uses TRBV5-1 and TRBJ2-1; 9 bases fit TRBD2. Per the germline V gene, CDR1 is SGHRS and CDR2 is YFSETQ. Trimming cost V 0 bases and J 2 bases; bases outside gene matches: 9. The CDR3 runs to 18 residues.

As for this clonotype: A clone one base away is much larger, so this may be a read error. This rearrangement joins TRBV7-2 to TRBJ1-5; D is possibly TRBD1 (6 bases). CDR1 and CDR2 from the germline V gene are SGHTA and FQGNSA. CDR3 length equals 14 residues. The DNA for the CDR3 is TGTGCCAGCAGCACCCGACAGGATAATCAGACCCAGCATTTT. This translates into CASSTRQDNQTQHF.

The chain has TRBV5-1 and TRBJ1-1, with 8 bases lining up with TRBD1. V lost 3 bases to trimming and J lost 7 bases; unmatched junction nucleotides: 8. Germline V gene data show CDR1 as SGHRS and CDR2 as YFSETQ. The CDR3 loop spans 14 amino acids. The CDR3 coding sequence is TGCGCCAGCAGCTACGCATACACAGGGGGTGAAGCTTTCTTT. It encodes CASSYAYTGGEAFF.

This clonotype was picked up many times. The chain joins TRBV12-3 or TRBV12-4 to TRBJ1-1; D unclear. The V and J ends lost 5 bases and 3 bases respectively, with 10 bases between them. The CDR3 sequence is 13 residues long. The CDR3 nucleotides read TGTGCCAGCAGTCCCTCGGGTTACACTGAAGCTTTCTTT. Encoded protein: CASSPSGYTEAFF.

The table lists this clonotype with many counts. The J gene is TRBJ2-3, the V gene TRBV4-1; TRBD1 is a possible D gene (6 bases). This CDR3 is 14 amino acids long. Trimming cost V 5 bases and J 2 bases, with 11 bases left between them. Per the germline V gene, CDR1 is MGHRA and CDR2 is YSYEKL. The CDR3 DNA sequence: TGCGCCAGCAGCTACGGACAGAACACAGATACGCAGTATTTT. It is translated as CASSYGQNTDTQYF.